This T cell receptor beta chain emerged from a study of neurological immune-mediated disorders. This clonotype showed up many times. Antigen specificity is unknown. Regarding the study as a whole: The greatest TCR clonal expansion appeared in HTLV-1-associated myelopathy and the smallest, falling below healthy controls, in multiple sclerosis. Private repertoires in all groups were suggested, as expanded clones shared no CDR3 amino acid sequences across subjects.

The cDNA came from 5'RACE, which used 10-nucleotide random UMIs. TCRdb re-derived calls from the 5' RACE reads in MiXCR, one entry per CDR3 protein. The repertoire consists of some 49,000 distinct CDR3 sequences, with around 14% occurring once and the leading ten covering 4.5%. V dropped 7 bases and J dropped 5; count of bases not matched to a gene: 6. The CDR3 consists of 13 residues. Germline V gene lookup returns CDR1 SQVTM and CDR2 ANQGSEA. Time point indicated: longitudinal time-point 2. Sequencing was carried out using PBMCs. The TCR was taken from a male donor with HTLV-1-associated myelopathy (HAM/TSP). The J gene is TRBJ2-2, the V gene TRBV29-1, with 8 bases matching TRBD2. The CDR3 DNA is TGCAGCGCGACTAGCGTAGGGACCGGGGAGCTGTTTTTT. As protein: CSATSVGTGELFF.